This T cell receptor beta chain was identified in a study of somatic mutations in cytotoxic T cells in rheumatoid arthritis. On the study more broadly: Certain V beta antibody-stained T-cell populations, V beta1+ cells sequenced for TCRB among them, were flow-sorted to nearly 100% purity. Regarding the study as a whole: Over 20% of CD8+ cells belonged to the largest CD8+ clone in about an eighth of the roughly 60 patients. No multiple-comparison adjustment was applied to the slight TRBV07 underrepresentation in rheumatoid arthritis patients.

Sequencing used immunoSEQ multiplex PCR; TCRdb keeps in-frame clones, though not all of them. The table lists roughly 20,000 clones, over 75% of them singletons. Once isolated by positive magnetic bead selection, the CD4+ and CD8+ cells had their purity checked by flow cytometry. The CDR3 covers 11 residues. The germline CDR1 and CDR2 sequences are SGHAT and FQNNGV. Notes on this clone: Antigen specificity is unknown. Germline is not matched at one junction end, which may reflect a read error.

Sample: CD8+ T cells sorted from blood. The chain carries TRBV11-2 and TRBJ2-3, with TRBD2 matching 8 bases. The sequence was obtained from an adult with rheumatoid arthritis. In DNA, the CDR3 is TGTGCCAGCCCCCAGGGCGGGGGGATTCAATTT. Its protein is CASPQGGGIQF.